The clone carrying this T cell receptor (beta chain) was seen a handful of times. The data originate from a study of blood T cell repertoires in COVID-19. The repertoire was sequenced with immunoSEQ multiplex PCR; TCRdb's copy has only in-frame clones and lacks some. The sample has 210,000 or so clones, under 80% seen once; the top ten hold 13%. Trimming at V came to 7 bases and at J to 4 bases, leaving 5 bases not matched to a gene. The CDR3 spans 13 residues. The source of this sequence is a middle-aged man who had recovered from COVID-19. The sample consisted of peripheral blood. The V and J genes are TRBV12-3 or TRBV12-4 and TRBJ2-5; 8 positions match TRBD1. This chain's CDR3 is CASTVQGGETQYF. The CDR3 DNA is TGTGCCAGCACTGTACAGGGGGGAGAGACCCAGTACTTC.